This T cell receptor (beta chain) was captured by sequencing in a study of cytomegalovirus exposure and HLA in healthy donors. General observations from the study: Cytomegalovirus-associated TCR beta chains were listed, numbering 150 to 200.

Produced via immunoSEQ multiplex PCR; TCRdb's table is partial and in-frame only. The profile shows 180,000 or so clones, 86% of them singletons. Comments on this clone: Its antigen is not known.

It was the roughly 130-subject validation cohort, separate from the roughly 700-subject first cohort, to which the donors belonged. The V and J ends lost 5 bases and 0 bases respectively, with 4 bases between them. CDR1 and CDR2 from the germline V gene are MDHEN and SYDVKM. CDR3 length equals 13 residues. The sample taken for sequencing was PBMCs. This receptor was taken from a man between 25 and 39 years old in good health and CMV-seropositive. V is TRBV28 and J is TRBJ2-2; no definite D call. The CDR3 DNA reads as TGTGCCAGCAGTCGTACGAACACCGGGGAGCTGTTTTTT. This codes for CASSRTNTGELFF.